Each of the 22 T cell receptor beta chains below was sequenced from the same sample in a study of cytomegalovirus exposure and HLA in healthy donors. The PCR had 60 Vbeta and 13 Jbeta primers. Repertoires were generated with immunoSEQ multiplex PCR, while TCRdb's copy carries only in-frame clones and drops some. The sample contains about 160,000 clones, about 82% of which appear only once. The sequenced material came from PBMCs. The receptor source for this set is a woman aged 25 to 39 in good health and CMV-seropositive.

The gene calls are TRBV4-2 and TRBJ1-2; 7 positions agree with TRBD1. The germline CDR1 and CDR2 sequences are LGHNA and YNFKEQ. This CDR3 spans 15 amino acids. J gave up 2 bases and V 3 bases, and 6 bases lay outside the gene matches. CDR3 sequence: CASSHPGQVNYGYTF. Here the CDR3 DNA reads TGTGCCAGCAGCCACCCCGGACAGGTGAACTATGGCTACACCTTC.

This clone was observed a few times. The chain couples TRBV18 to TRBJ1-6, with D maybe TRBD1 (5 bases). Germline loops: CDR1 KGHSH, CDR2 LQKENI. The CDR3 sequence is 14 residues long. The V end lost 3 bases, the J end lost 8 bases, and 11 bases lay between the germline ends. CDR3 region: CASSPGGDDSPLHF. The DNA for the CDR3 is TGTGCCAGCTCACCGGGGGGGGACGATTCACCCCTCCACTTT.

The J gene is TRBJ1-2, the V gene TRBV5-4, with 8 bases lining up with TRBD1. Germline V lookup: CDR1 SGHNT, CDR2 YYREEE (reference sequence). Trimming took 4 bases from V and 6 from J; bases not matched to a gene: 20. This CDR3 has 18 amino acids. The CDR3 here is CASSRPSDRGGVSDGYTF. The CDR3 region has the DNA TGTGCCAGCAGCCGACCCTCAGACAGGGGTGGCGTGAGTGATGGCTACACCTTC. The full variable domain, its missing parts supplied by reference TRBV5-4 and TRBJ1-2, is ETGVTQSPTHLIKTRGQQVTLRCSSQSGHNTVSWYQQALGQGPQFIFQYYREEENGRGNFPPRFSGLQFPNYSSELNVNALELDDSALYLCASSRPSDRGGVSDGYTFGSGTRLTVV.

This rearrangement joins TRBV4-3 to TRBJ1-5, with TRBD1 matching 10 bases. V lost 6 bases to trimming and J lost 6 bases; unmatched junction nucleotides: 5. Germline V gene sequence: CDR1 LGHNA, CDR2 YSLEER. There are 14 residues in the CDR3. The CDR3 coding sequence is TGCGCCAGCAGTCCGACAGGGGGCGGTCAGCCCCAGCATTTT. This encodes CASSPTGGGQPQHF.

The J gene is TRBJ1-4, the V gene TRBV6-4, with a possible D match to TRBD1 (6 bases). This CDR3 comprises 17 residues. Germline assignment: CDR1 MRHNA and CDR2 SNTAGT. Trimming pared 10 bases from V and 5 bases from J, leaving 26 bases between. The CDR3: CATKTQGHRKGNEKLFF. CDR3 DNA sequence: TGTGCCACCAAAACACAGGGCCACCGTAAGGGGAATGAAAAACTGTTTTTT.

V is TRBV5-1 and J is TRBJ2-5; tentative D call: TRBD1 (6 bases). Germline CDR1 and CDR2: SGHRS and YFSETQ. The CDR3 contains 16 residues. Trimming left V 2 bases short and J 6 bases short, with 20 bases between. The CDR3 loop reads CASSFNLGTGHQTQYF. CDR3 in DNA: TGCGCCAGCAGCTTCAACCTCGGGACGGGACACCAGACCCAGTACTTC.

The chain is built from TRBV25-1 and TRBJ2-1; 9 nucleotides align to TRBD1. V lost 6 bases and J lost 8; bases outside the gene matches: 20. The germline CDR1 and CDR2 sequences are MGHDK and SYGVNS. The CDR3 is 18 amino acids. The DNA for the CDR3 is TGTGCCAGCAGCCTAACCGCCCCCGGGACAGGGAGGTTATATGAGCAGTTCTTC. Translating gives CASSLTAPGTGRLYEQFF.

This rearrangement joins TRBV7-8 to TRBJ1-6; 7 bases line up with TRBD1. The V and J ends lost 6 bases and 0 bases, in that order; junction bases with no gene match: 8. The germline gives CDR1 SGHVS, CDR2 FQNEAQ. The CDR3 extends over 17 amino acids. The CDR3 region is CASSLQGGSSYNSPLHF. CDR3 bases: TGTGCCAGCAGTTTGCAGGGGGGAAGCTCCTATAATTCACCCCTCCACTTT.

The sample holds a few counts of this clone. The V gene is TRBV21-1, the J gene TRBJ1-1. TRBV21-1 is an annotated pseudogene. This CDR3 is 17 amino acids long. This CDR3 is CASSPPAWGVMNTEAFF. CDR3 bases: TGTGCCAGCAGCCCTCCAGCATGGGGGGTCATGAACACTGAAGCTTTCTTT.

CDR3 protein: CASRDRFSYEQYF. The CDR3 coding sequence is TGTGCCAGCAGGGACAGGTTCTCCTACGAGCAGTACTTC. J is TRBJ2-7 and V is TRBV2; 7 bases align to TRBD1. Unmatched junction bases numbered 2, after V lost 6 bases and J lost 0 bases. Germline CDR1 SNHLY, CDR2 FYNNEI. The CDR3 is made up of 13 amino acids. The entire variable domain, with the rest obtained from reference TRBV2 and TRBJ2-7, is as follows: EPEVTQTPSHQVTQMGQEVILRCVPISNHLYFYWYRQILGQKVEFLVSFYNNEISEKSEIFDDQFSVERPDGSNFTLKIRSTKLEDSAMYFCASRDRFSYEQYFGPGTRLTVT.

The chain carries TRBV7-8 and TRBJ2-7; no clear D gene. Trimming stripped 1 base from V and 4 bases from J, with 8 bases between. The CDR3 has 13 residues. CDR1 SGHVS and CDR2 FQNEAQ come from the germline V gene. CDR3 DNA sequence: TGTGCCAGCAGCTTAGGTACAGCTTACGAGCAGTACTTC. This translates into CASSLGTAYEQYF.

This clone has just one count. This chain uses TRBV5-1 with TRBJ2-1, with TRBD2 matching 12 bases. The germline CDR1 and CDR2 sequences are SGHRS and YFSETQ. The trim removed 4 bases at V and 3 bases at J, leaving 2 bases unmatched. The CDR3 runs to 15 residues. The CDR3, as DNA: TGCGCCAGCAGCGAGGGACTAGCGGGCTACAATGAGCAGTTCTTC. Protein: CASSEGLAGYNEQFF.

The chain recombines TRBV13 with TRBJ1-2, with 7 nucleotides matching TRBD1. Per germline, CDR1 PRHDT and CDR2 FYEKMQ (reference sequence). The CDR3 is 15 residues long. V lost 4 bases and J lost 1; bases outside the gene matches: 6. CDR3 residues: CASSSGTAFNYGYTF. The DNA of the CDR3 is TGTGCCAGCAGCTCGGGGACAGCCTTTAACTATGGCTACACCTTC.

The rearrangement joins TRBV18 to TRBJ2-3, with a possible D match to TRBD1 (6 bases). Germline CDR1 KGHSH, CDR2 LQKENI. The CDR3 has 14 amino acids. The ends were cut back, 8 bases at V and 0 bases at J, with 12 bases in the middle. CDR3 sequence reads: CASADSYSTDTQYF. DNA of the CDR3: TGTGCCAGCGCGGACAGTTATAGCACAGATACGCAGTATTTT.

The chain recombines TRBV7-3 with TRBJ2-7; tentatively, D is TRBD2 (6 bases). The CDR3 consists of 13 residues. V lost 5 bases, J lost 1 base, and 9 bases lay in between. Looked up from germline, CDR1 is SGHTA and CDR2 is FQGTGA. As DNA, the CDR3 is TGTGCCAGCAGCCCCGCGGGGTCCTACGAGCAGTACTTC. Its protein product is CASSPAGSYEQYF.

The V and J genes are TRBV4-3 and TRBJ2-3; D may be TRBD1 (5 bases). Germline CDR1 and CDR2: LGHNA and YSLEER. The CDR3 covers 14 residues. Trimming took 0 bases from V and 3 from J, leaving 7 bases between them. The CDR3 spells CASSQDSGTDTQYF. The CDR3 DNA is TGCGCCAGCAGCCAAGATTCAGGGACAGATACGCAGTATTTT.

The chain has TRBV9 and TRBJ1-2; D not certain. Between the trimmed V and J ends, which lost 4 bases and 4 bases, there was a span of 11 bases. CDR3 length equals 13 residues. Germline values: CDR1 SGDLS, CDR2 YYNGEE. In DNA, the CDR3 is TGTGCCAGCAGCTTTGCACTTTTCTATGGCTACACCTTC. This translates into CASSFALFYGYTF.

The chain recombines TRBV7-6 with TRBJ2-5; weak D call: TRBD2 (7 bases). CDR1 is SGHVS, CDR2 FNYEAQ, per germline. This CDR3 comprises 13 residues. V was shortened by 5 bases and J by 5 bases, with 12 bases between the two germline ends. CDR3 coding DNA: TGTGCCAGCAGCCCTAGGGGGGGGGAGACCCAGTACTTC. Its translation: CASSPRGGETQYF.

This clone came up a few times. The chain combines TRBV19 with TRBJ1-5, with 7 bases matching TRBD1. The CDR3 covers 15 residues. Germline assignment: CDR1 LNHDA and CDR2 SQIVND (reference sequence). The V gene end was trimmed by 3 bases and the J gene end by 5 bases; junction bases not matched to a gene: 7. The CDR3 sequence is CASSIRGQVDQPQHF. CDR3 DNA: TGTGCCAGTAGTATCCGAGGACAGGTGGATCAGCCCCAGCATTTT. Full variable domain (remainder filled in from reference TRBV19 and TRBJ1-5): DGGITQSPKYLFRKEGQNVTLSCEQNLNHDAMYWYRQDPGQGLRLIYYSQIVNDFQKGDIAEGYSVSREKKESFPLTVTSAQKNPTAFYLCASSIRGQVDQPQHFGDGTRLSIL.

This CDR3 reads CASSSQGGGANEQFF. CDR3 sequence (DNA): TGTGCCAGCAGTTCACAGGGGGGTGGAGCCAATGAGCAGTTCTTC. The chain has TRBV6-4 and TRBJ2-1; 8 nucleotides agree with TRBD1. The CDR3 is made up of 15 amino acids. The V gene end was trimmed by 5 bases and the J gene end by 6 bases; junction bases not matched to a gene: 9. In germline, CDR1 is MRHNA, CDR2 SNTAGT.

The chain uses TRBV11-1 and TRBJ2-6; D gene uncertain. Germline V gene lookup returns CDR1 SGHAT and CDR2 FQDESV (reference sequence). The CDR3 contains 15 residues. V shed 5 bases and J shed 1 base, with 9 bases lying between them. The CDR3 reads CASSPRLSGANVLTF. CDR3 DNA sequence: TGTGCCAGCAGCCCCAGGTTGTCTGGGGCCAACGTCCTGACTTTC.

This clone has just a few counts. This sequence joins TRBV28 and TRBJ1-1; 8 nucleotides line up with TRBD1. Germline V gene lookup returns CDR1 MDHEN and CDR2 SYDVKM. CDR3 size: 16 residues. Losses at the gene ends were 3 bases for V and 3 bases for J; bases not matched to a gene: 9. The CDR3 loop is CASSLSAGGWDTEAFF. CDR3 DNA: TGTGCCAGCAGTTTGTCAGCAGGGGGCTGGGACACTGAAGCTTTCTTT.